This T cell receptor beta chain was observed in a study of immune evolution from preneoplasia to lung adenocarcinoma (dated by TCRdb to about 2021). In the study overall: The study used immune gene expression, TCR sequencing and multiplex immunofluorescence to profile the immune contexture of lung adenocarcinoma precursors and invasive adenocarcinoma. POLYSOLVER was used to infer Class I HLA alleles from exome data, while LOHHLA was used to detect allele-specific HLA loss. TCR sequencing data came from 45 to 60 patients. Resected precursor lesions (AAH, AIS, MIA) and invasive adenocarcinomas were compared against paired morphologically normal lung tissue. A total of roughly 50 patients with pulmonary nodules who underwent surgical resection were included in the overall cohort. It was reported in the study that 95 to 120 samples were used for TCR sequencing. The immune data were combined with whole exome sequencing and methylation data from the same cohort of nodules. The sample size was set by how many specimens were available, not by a prior power calculation. Study-level results and caveats: Clonality was highest in normal lung, while later-stage lesions appeared to show lower clonality but higher T cell density and diversity. The findings were based on association rather than direct causation, and larger cohorts with long-term follow-up and longitudinal biopsies were deemed needed. Because all patients came from Japan and China, whether the findings apply to Western populations was uncertain. Top T cell clone frequencies were highest in normal lung and appeared to decrease progressively from AAH through AIS, MIA and invasive adenocarcinoma.

The patients had resection in Japan or China between the mid-2010s and the late 2010s. Two lung cancer pathologists independently confirmed the histologic diagnosis of each case on H&E slides. FFPE tissue was used for DNA isolation with the AllPrep DNA/RNA FFPE Kit. TCR beta CDR3 regions were sequenced from DNA using the immunoSEQ hsTCRbeta Kit. The paper's processing steps were these. The ImmunoSEQ Analyzer was used to analyse the TCR sequencing data. T cell clonality was defined as 1 minus Pielou's evenness, as computed on productive rearrangements. The inverse Simpson index, applied to productive templates, was used to measure T cell diversity. T cell density was TCR beta template counts normalized to usable DNA, estimated by amplifying and sequencing housekeeping genes. Two-sided Kruskal-Wallis tests were used to compare TCR metrics across histologic stages. TCRdb holds this immuneACCESS table with in-frame rearrangements only. Some clones are missing; in checked studies, unresolved V genes explain under half, and the rest has no known cause. V, J and clone size are taken as reported in that table, and D and trimming were inferred from the DNA itself. The table for this sample lists several thousand clones; approximately 81% of them were counted only once. The top ten constitute around 7.8% of the sample.

The CDR3 goes from the cysteine to the phenylalanine over 15 residues. Just CDR3 DNA is preserved here, 45 bases in frame from base 1. CDR1 is given as MNHNS and CDR2 as SASEGT, both from the germline V gene. Trimming accounts for 1 base at V and 7 bases at J, while the number of junction bases matched to no gene is 7. Worth noting for this clone: The target of this receptor is not known. The input lacks base qualities; no much larger clone sits a single base away.

The receptor comes from a person between 50 and 69 years old with lung adenocarcinoma. The rearrangement joined TRBV6-1 to TRBJ2-1, with 7 bases in between that match TRBD2. Sequenced: FFPE normal lung tissue adjacent to the tumor. This receptor has the CDR3 CASSEVSGTRNEQFF. The DNA is as follows: TGTGCCAGCAGTGAAGTAAGCGGGACGCGAAATGAGCAGTTCTTC.